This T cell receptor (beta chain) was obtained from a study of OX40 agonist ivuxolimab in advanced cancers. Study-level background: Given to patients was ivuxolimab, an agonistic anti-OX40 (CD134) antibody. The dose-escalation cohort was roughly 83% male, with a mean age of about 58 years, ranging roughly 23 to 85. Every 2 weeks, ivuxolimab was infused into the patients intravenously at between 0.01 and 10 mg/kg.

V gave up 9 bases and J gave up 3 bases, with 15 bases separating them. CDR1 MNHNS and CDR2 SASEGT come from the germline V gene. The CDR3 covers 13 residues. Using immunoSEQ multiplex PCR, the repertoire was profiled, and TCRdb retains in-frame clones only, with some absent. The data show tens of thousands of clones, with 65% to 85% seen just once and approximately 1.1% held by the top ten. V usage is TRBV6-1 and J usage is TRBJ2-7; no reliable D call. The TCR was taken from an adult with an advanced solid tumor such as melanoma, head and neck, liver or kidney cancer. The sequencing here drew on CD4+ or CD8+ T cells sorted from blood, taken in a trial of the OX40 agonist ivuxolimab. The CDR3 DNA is TGTGCCAGTCGGGCCCCGGCGGACTACGAGCAGTACTTC. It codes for CASRAPADYEQYF.